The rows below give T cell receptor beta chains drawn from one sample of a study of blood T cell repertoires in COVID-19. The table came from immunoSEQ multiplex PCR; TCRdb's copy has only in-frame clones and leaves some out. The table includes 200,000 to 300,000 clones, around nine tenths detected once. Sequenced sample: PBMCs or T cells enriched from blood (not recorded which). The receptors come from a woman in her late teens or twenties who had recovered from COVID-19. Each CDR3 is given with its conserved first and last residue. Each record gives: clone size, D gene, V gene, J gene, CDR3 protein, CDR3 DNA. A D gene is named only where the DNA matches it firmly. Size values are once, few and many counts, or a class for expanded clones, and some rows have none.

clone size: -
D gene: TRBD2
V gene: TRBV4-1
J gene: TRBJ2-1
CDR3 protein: CASSQESLAHEQFF
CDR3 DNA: TGCGCCAGCAGCCAAGAGTCACTAGCGCATGAGCAGTTCTTC

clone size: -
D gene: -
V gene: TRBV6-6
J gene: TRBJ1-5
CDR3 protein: CASGQGIGNQPQHF
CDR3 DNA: TGTGCCAGCGGGCAGGGGATAGGCAATCAGCCCCAGCATTTT

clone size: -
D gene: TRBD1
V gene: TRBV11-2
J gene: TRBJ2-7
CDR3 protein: CASSLGQGIEQYF
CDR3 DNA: TGTGCCAGCAGCCTGGGACAGGGGATCGAGCAGTACTTC

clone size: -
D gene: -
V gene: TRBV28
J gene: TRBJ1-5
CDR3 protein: CASSLSLNQPQHF
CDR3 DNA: TGTGCCAGCAGTTTAAGTCTAAATCAGCCCCAGCATTTT

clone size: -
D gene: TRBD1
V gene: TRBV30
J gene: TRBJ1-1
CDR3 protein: CAWGTGGLNTEAFF
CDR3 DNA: TGTGCCTGGGGGACAGGGGGCCTAAACACTGAAGCTTTCTTT

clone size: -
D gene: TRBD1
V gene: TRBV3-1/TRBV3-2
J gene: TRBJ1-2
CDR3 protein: CASSHARDRARNYGYTF
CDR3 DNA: TGTGCCAGCAGCCACGCCCGCGACAGGGCAAGAAACTATGGCTACACCTTC

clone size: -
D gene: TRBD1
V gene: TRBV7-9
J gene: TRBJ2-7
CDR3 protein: CASSPRRGTASYEQYF
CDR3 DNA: TGTGCCAGCAGCCCAAGGCGTGGGACAGCCAGCTACGAGCAGTACTTC

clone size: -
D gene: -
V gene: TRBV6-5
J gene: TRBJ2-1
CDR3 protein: CASSYLASYNEQFF
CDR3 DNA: TGTGCCAGCAGTTACTTGGCCTCCTACAATGAGCAGTTCTTC

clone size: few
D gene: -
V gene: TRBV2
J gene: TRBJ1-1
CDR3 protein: CASSVLKNTEAFF
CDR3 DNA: TGTGCCAGCAGTGTATTAAAGAACACTGAAGCTTTCTTT

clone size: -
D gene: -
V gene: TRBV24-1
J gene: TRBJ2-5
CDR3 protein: CATSDLARGGPETQYF
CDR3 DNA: TGTGCCACCAGTGATTTAGCTAGGGGAGGCCCAGAGACCCAGTACTTC

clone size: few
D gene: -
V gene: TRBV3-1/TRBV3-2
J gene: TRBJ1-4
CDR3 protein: CASSQDPRGAGLFF
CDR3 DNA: TGTGCCAGCAGCCAAGATCCTCGGGGGGCAGGTCTGTTTTTT

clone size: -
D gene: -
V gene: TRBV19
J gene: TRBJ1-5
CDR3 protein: CASSVRTDSNQPQHF
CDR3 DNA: TGTGCCAGTAGTGTCAGGACAGATAGCAATCAGCCCCAGCATTTT

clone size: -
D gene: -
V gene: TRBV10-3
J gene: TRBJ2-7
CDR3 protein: CAIRPGDSSYEQYF
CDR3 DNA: TGTGCCATCAGGCCGGGGGACAGCTCCTACGAGCAGTACTTC

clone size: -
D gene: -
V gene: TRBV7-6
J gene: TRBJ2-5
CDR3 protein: CASSFRAGEIETQYF
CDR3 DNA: TGTGCCAGCAGCTTCCGGGCAGGGGAAATAGAGACCCAGTACTTC

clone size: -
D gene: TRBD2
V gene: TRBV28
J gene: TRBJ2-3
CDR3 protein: CASSYGGSFTDTQYF
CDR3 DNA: TGTGCCAGCAGTTACGGCGGGAGTTTTACAGATACGCAGTATTTT

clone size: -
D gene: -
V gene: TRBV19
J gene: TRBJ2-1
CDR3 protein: CASSINRAGSAYNEQFF
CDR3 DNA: TGTGCCAGTAGTATCAATCGCGCGGGTAGCGCATACAATGAGCAGTTCTTC

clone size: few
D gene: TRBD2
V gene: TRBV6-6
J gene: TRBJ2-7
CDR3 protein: CASSYGLANPYEQYF
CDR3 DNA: TGTGCCAGCAGTTACGGACTAGCGAACCCCTACGAGCAGTACTTC

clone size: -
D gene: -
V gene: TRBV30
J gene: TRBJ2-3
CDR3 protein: CACPAADTQYF
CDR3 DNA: TGTGCCTGCCCAGCGGCAGATACGCAGTATTTT

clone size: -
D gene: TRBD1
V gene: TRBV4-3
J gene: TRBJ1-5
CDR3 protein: CASSLDRASQPQHF
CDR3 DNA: TGCGCCAGCAGCCTGGACAGGGCCAGTCAGCCCCAGCATTTT

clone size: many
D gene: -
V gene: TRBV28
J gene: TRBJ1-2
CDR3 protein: CASSPEIRGYGYTF
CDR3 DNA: TGTGCCAGCAGCCCTGAGATAAGAGGCTATGGCTACACCTTC

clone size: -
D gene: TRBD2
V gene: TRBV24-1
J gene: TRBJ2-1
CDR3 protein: CATPGLAAYNEQFF
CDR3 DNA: TGTGCCACCCCCGGACTAGCGGCCTACAATGAGCAGTTCTTC

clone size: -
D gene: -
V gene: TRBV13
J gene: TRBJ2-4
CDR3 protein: CASRQTTDKNIQYF
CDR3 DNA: TGTGCCAGCAGGCAAACGACAGATAAAAACATTCAGTACTTC

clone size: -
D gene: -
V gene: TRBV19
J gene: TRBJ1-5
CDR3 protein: CASSMWTDSFRGAQHF
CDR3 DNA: TGTGCCAGTAGTATGTGGACGGACAGCTTTAGAGGGGCCCAGCATTTT

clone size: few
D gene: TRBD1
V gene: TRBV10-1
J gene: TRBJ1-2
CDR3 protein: CASSTPGQGFPHYGYTF
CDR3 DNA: TGCGCCAGCAGCACCCCGGGACAGGGGTTCCCCCACTATGGCTACACCTTC

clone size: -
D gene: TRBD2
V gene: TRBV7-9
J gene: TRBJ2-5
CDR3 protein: CASSPDNRASGRRETQYF
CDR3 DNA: TGTGCCAGCAGCCCTGACAACAGGGCTAGCGGGAGGAGGGAGACCCAGTACTTC

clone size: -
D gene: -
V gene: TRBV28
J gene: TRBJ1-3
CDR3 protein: CASTDYPPFGQNSGNTIYF
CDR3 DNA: TGTGCCAGCACTGATTATCCCCCGTTTGGGCAGAACTCTGGAAACACCATATATTTT

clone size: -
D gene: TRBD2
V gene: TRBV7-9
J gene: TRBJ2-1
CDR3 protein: CASSSRTSGRKINEQFF
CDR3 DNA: TGTGCCAGCAGCTCCCGGACTAGCGGGAGAAAGATTAATGAGCAGTTCTTC

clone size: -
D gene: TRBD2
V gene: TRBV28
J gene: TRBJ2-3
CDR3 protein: CASSPTSGRALRQYF
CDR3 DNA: TGTGCCAGCAGCCCGACTAGCGGGAGGGCCTTGAGGCAGTATTTT

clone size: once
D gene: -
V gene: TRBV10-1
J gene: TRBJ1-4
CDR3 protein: CASSVSGQGKLFF
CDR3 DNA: TGCGCCAGCAGTGTTTCCGGGCAGGGAAAACTGTTTTTT

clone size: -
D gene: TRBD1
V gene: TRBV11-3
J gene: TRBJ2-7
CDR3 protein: CASSPRGGAEQYF
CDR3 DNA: TGTGCCAGCAGCCCGAGAGGGGGCGCCGAGCAGTACTTC

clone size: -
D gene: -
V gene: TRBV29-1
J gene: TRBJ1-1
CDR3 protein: CSVEGRASTEAFF
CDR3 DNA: TGCAGCGTTGAAGGGCGGGCCAGCACTGAAGCTTTCTTT

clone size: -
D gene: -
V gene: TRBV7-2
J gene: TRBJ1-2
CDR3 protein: CASSLGRQTGSYTF
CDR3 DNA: TGTGCCAGCAGCTTAGGACGACAGACCGGTAGCTACACCTTC

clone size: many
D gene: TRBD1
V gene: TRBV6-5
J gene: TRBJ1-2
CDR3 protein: CASRSTGGAGYGYTF
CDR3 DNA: TGTGCCAGCAGATCCACAGGGGGCGCGGGCTATGGCTACACCTTC

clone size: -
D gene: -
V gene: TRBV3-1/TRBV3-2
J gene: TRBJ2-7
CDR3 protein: CASSLRGGGSYEQYF
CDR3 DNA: TGTGCCAGCAGCCTGCGAGGGGGGGGCTCCTACGAGCAGTACTTC

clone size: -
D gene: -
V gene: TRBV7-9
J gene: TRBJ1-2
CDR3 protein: CASSLLQGWDYGYTF
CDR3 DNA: TGTGCCAGCAGCTTACTTCAGGGGTGGGACTATGGCTACACCTTC

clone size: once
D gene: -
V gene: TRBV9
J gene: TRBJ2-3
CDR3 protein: CASSVDIGGNTDTQYF
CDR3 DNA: TGTGCCAGCAGCGTAGATATTGGGGGGAACACAGATACGCAGTATTTT

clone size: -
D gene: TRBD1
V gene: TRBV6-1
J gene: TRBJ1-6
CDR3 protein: CASSEPPGQGGSPLHF
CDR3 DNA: TGTGCCAGCAGTGAACCCCCGGGACAGGGTGGATCACCCCTCCACTTT

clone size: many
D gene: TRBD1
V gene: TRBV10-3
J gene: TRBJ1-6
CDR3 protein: CAISESPGQYSPLHF
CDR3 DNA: TGTGCCATCAGTGAGTCTCCGGGACAGTATTCACCCCTCCACTTT

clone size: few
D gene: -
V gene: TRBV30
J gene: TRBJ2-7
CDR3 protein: CAWRADSLRFEQYF
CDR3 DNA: TGTGCCTGGAGAGCGGACAGTCTACGCTTTGAGCAGTACTTC

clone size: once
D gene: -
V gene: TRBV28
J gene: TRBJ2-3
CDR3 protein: CASSPTIGLRSTDTQYF
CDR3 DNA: TGTGCCAGCAGTCCAACAATTGGCCTGAGGAGCACAGATACGCAGTATTTT

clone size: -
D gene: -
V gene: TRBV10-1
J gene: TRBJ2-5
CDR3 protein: CASSEVVQTQYF
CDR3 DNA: TGCGCCAGCAGTGAGGTAGTCCAGACCCAGTACTTC

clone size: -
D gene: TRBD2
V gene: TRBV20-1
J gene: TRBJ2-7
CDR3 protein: CSASQTGSGGSYEQYF
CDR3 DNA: TGCAGTGCCAGTCAAACGGGTAGCGGGGGGTCCTACGAGCAGTACTTC

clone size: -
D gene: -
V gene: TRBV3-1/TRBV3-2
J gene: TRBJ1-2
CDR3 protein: CASSPGPGYYGYTF
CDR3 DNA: TGTGCCAGCAGCCCAGGGCCAGGATACTATGGCTACACCTTC

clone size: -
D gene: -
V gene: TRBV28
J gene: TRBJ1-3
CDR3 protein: CASSLPAGAGRNTIYF
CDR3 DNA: TGTGCCAGCAGTTTACCTGCGGGGGCGGGTAGAAACACCATATATTTT

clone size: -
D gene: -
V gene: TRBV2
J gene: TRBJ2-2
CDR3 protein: CASTTRHANTGELFF
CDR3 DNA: TGTGCCAGCACTACCCGACATGCGAACACCGGGGAGCTGTTTTTT

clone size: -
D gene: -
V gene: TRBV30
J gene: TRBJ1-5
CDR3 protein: CAWSTGRANQPQHF
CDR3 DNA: TGTGCCTGGAGTACGGGCAGGGCCAATCAGCCCCAGCATTTT

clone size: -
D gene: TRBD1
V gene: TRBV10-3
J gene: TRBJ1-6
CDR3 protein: CAIKGQINSPLHF
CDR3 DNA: TGTGCCATCAAGGGACAGATTAATTCACCCCTCCACTTT

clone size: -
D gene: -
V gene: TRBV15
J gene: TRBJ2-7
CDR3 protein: CATSRDGSYEQYF
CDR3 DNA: TGTGCCACCAGCAGAGATGGGAGCTACGAGCAGTACTTC

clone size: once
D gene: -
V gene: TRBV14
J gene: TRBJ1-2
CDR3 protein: CASSPSKGGAQGYTF
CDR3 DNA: TGTGCCAGCAGCCCGTCGAAAGGGGGGGCGCAGGGCTACACCTTC

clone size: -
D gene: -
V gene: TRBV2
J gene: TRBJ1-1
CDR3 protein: CASSPGGGAPYTEAFF
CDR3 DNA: TGTGCCAGCAGTCCGGGAGGGGGGGCCCCTTACACTGAAGCTTTCTTT

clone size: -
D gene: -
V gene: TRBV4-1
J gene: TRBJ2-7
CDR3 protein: CASSQESAGGNYEQYF
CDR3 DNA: TGCGCCAGCAGCCAAGAGTCGGCAGGGGGGAACTACGAGCAGTACTTC

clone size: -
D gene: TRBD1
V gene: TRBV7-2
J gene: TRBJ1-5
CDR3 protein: CASSSRTGLVYSNQPQHF
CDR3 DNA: TGTGCCAGCAGCTCGAGGACAGGGCTTGTTTATAGCAATCAGCCCCAGCATTTT

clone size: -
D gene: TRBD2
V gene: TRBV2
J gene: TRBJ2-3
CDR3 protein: CASKEVAGGRLTDTQYF
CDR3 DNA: TGTGCCAGCAAGGAGGTAGCGGGGGGCCGCCTCACAGATACGCAGTATTTT

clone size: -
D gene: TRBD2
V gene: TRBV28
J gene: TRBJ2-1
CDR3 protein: CASRSTSGRASGEQFF
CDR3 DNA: TGTGCCAGCAGATCCACTAGCGGGAGGGCCTCGGGTGAGCAGTTCTTC

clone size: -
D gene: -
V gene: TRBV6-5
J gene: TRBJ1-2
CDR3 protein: CASRVTHEYGYTF
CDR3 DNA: TGTGCCAGCAGAGTTACTCATGAATATGGCTACACCTTC

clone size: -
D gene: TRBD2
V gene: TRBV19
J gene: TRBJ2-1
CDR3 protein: CASSTGLAGGYEQFF
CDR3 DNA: TGTGCCAGTAGCACGGGACTAGCGGGAGGGTATGAGCAGTTCTTC

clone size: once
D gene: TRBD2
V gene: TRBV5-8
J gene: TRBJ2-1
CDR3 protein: CASSFVWREGQNEQFF
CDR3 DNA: TGTGCCAGCAGCTTTGTATGGCGGGAGGGCCAAAATGAGCAGTTCTTC

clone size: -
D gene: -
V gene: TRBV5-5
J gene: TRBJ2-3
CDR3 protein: CASTRPPTDTQYF
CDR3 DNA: TGTGCCAGCACCAGGCCCCCCACAGATACGCAGTATTTT